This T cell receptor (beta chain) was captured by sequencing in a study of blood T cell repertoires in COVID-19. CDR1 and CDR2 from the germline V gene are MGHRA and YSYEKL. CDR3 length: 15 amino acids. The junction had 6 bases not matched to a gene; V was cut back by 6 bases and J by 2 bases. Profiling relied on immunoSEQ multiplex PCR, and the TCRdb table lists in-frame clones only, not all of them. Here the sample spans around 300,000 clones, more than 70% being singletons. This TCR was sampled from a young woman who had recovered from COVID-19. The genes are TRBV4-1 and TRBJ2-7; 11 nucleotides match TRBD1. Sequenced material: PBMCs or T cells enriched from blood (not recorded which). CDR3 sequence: CASSLGQGGAYEQYF. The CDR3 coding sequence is TGCGCCAGCAGTCTGGGACAGGGGGGAGCCTACGAGCAGTACTTC.